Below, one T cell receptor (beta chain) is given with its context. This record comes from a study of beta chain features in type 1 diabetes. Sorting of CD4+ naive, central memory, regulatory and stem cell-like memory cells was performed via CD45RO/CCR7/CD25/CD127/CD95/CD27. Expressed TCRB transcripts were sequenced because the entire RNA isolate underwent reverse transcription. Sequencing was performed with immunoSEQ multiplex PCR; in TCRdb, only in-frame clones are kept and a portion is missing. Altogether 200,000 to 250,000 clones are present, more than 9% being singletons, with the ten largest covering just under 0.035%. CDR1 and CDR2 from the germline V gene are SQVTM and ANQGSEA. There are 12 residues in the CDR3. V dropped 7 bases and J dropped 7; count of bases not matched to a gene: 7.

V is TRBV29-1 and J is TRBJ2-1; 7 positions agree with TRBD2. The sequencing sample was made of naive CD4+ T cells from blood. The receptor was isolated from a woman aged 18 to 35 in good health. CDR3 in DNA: TGCAGCGCTGCGGGGGAAAGGAATGAGCAGTTCTTC. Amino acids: CSAAGERNEQFF.